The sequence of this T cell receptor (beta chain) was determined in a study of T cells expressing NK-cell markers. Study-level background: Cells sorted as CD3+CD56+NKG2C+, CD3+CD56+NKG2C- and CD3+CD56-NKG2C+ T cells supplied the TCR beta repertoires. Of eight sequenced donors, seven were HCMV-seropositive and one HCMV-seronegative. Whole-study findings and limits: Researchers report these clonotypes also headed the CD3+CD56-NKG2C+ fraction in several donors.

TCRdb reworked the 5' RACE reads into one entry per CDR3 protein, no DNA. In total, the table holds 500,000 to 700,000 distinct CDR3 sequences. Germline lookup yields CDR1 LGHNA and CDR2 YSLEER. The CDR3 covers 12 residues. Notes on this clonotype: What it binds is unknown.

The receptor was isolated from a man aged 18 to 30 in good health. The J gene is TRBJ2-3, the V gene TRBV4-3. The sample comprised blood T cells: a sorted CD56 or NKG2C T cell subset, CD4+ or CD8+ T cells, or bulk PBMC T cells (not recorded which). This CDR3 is CASSRNRDTQYF.